This record covers a single T cell receptor beta chain. Time point in this sample: newly diagnosed GD, antithyroid drugs for less than 3 months. Making the TCR library involved RNA that had been extracted from PBMCs. CDR1 is SEHNR, CDR2 FQNEAQ, per germline (reference sequence). The CDR3 totals 15 residues. V was pared by 3 bases and J by 0 bases, with 11 bases between. This sample was taken from a study of regulatory T cells in long-lasting Graves disease. TCR beta libraries were built with iRepertoire HTBI primers and Arm-PCR of CDR3 regions. TCRdb reanalysed the multiplex PCR reads using MiXCR and keeps one entry per CDR3 protein. Here the sample spans 440,000 or so distinct CDR3 sequences, under 15% being singletons. This same sample was also taken into another study, of T cells in Graves' hyperthyroidism and ophthalmopathy. Turning to that study: Over 18 months, lack of ophthalmopathy progression marked Graves' hyperthyroidism as stable. These patients, aged 18 to 65, had recently diagnosed hyperthyroidism lasting under 2 months.

Here the sequenced sample was peripheral blood mononuclear cells (PBMCs), taken at new diagnosis, from a patient treated with antithyroid drugs. This chain links TRBV7-9 with TRBJ1-1; maybe TRBD1 (6 bases). This clonotype was obtained from a woman between 25 and 40 years old with Graves disease. CDR3 sequence reads: CASSFGGRVNTEAFF. The CDR3 coding sequence is TGTGCCAGCAGCTTTGGGGGCAGGGTGAACACTGAAGCTTTCTTT.